These 26 T cell receptor beta chains originate from one sample sequenced in a study of Ad26.COV2.S vaccination and SARS-CoV-2 variants. TCRdb keeps only in-frame clones here, not all; method: immunoSEQ multiplex PCR. This sample has hundreds of thousands of clones, with around 89% found just once. Indicated treatment: approximately 18 received Ad26.COV2.S at low or high dose, single or two shots; about 5 received placebo; per-sample allocation not given. It was on day 63 after the first vaccine or placebo injection that samples were taken. The sample consisted of peripheral blood, taken in a trial of Ad26.COV2.S vaccine versus placebo. These receptors were obtained from a person aged 18-60 years who received the Ad26.COV2.S COVID-19 vaccine or a placebo.

The rearrangement joins TRBV3-1 (or the pseudogene TRBV3-2) to TRBJ2-4; weak D call: TRBD2 (5 bases). V dropped 0 bases and J dropped 9 bases, with 9 bases sitting between them. In germline, CDR1 is LGHDT, CDR2 YNNKEL (reference sequence). This CDR3 has 13 residues. CDR3 loop: CASSQDLGSIQYF. In DNA form, the CDR3 reads TGTGCCAGCAGCCAAGATCTAGGGAGCATTCAGTACTTC.

The chain joins TRBV29-1 to TRBJ1-4; D gene unclear. The V gene's germline CDR1 is SQVTM and CDR2 ANQGSEA. The CDR3 consists of 12 residues. With 4 bases removed from V and 4 bases from J, the gap between germline ends came to 7 bases. Here the CDR3 reads CSVGGLNEKLFF. In DNA form, the CDR3 reads TGCAGCGTTGGAGGTCTTAATGAAAAACTGTTTTTT.

The chain has TRBV14 and TRBJ1-2, with TRBD1 identical over 7 bases. V lost 6 bases and J lost 3; bases outside the gene matches: 7. Germline V gene lookup returns CDR1 SGHDN and CDR2 FVKESK. The CDR3 sequence is 14 residues long. CDR3 coding DNA: TGTGCCAGCAGGGAGACAGGGTCCTACTATGGCTACACCTTC. Protein: CASRETGSYYGYTF. The full variable domain, rest sourced from reference TRBV14 and TRBJ1-2, is EAGVTQFPSHSVIEKGQTVTLRCDPISGHDNLYWYRRVMGKEIKFLLHFVKESKQDESGMPNNRFLAERTGGTYSTLKVQPAELEDSGVYFCASRETGSYYGYTFGSGTRLTVV.

The chain couples TRBV19 to TRBJ1-1; maybe TRBD1 (5 bases). V lost 8 bases, J lost 11 bases, and 24 bases lay in between. Germline values: CDR1 LNHDA, CDR2 SQIVND (reference sequence). The CDR3 consists of 14 residues. Written as DNA, the CDR3 is TGTGCCAGTGATCGCTCCGGGACCCTCGACGGGGCTTTCTTT. Translating it yields CASDRSGTLDGAFF.

V and J are TRBV5-1 and TRBJ1-2; the match to TRBD1 covers 7 bases. Germline CDR1 reads SGHRS; CDR2 reads YFSETQ. V gave up 4 bases and J gave up 4 bases; unmatched junction bases: 16. The CDR3 has 17 amino acids. The DNA of the CDR3 is TGCGCCAGCAGCCCGGAGGGGGCAGTCCGACTACGCTATGGCTACACCTTC. It yields the protein CASSPEGAVRLRYGYTF.

The chain joins TRBV5-4 to TRBJ2-5, with 9 bases aligning to TRBD2. The CDR3 extends over 16 amino acids. The V gene's germline CDR1 is SGHNT and CDR2 YYREEE (reference sequence). Trimming at V came to 0 bases and at J to 5 bases, leaving 8 bases not matched to a gene. CDR3 in amino acids: CASSLDGGRAGETQYF. In DNA, the CDR3 is TGTGCCAGCAGCTTGGACGGCGGGAGGGCCGGTGAGACCCAGTACTTC. Full variable domain (remainder filled in from reference TRBV5-4 and TRBJ2-5): ETGVTQSPTHLIKTRGQQVTLRCSSQSGHNTVSWYQQALGQGPQFIFQYYREEENGRGNFPPRFSGLQFPNYSSELNVNALELDDSALYLCASSLDGGRAGETQYFGPGTRLLVL.

As to this clone: At the DNA level, this CDR3 is encoded by other sequences in the same sample as well. CDR3 amino acids: CASSLGSGNTIYF. As DNA, the CDR3 is TGCGCCAGCAGCTTGGGCTCTGGAAACACCATATATTTT. The chain recombines TRBV5-1 with TRBJ1-3; no reliable D call. Trimming removed 0 bases from V and 0 bases from J, with 1 base in between. Per the germline V gene, CDR1 is SGHRS and CDR2 is YFSETQ. The CDR3 is 13 residues long.

This chain connects TRBV5-1 to TRBJ2-5, with D unresolved. This CDR3 spans 11 amino acids. V lost 3 bases and J 6 bases, leaving 6 bases between the germline ends. CDR1 is SGHRS and CDR2 is YFSETQ in the germline V gene. In DNA form, the CDR3 reads TGCGCCAGCAGCTCCGAGAAGACCCAGTACTTC. This translates into CASSSEKTQYF. The full variable domain, its missing parts supplied by reference TRBV5-1 and TRBJ2-5, is KAGVTQTPRYLIKTRGQQVTLSCSPISGHRSVSWYQQTPGQGLQFLFEYFSETQRNKGNFPGRFSGRQFSNSRSEMNVSTLELGDSALYLCASSSEKTQYFGPGTRLLVL.

The V and J genes are TRBV6-5 and TRBJ2-1; D is unclear. The V and J ends lost 2 bases and 0 bases respectively, with 8 bases between them. CDR1 is MNHEY and CDR2 is SVGAGI in the germline V gene. This CDR3 has 15 residues. This CDR3 is CASSYAPDSYNEQFF. The CDR3 DNA is TGTGCCAGCAGTTACGCCCCGGACTCCTACAATGAGCAGTTCTTC.

The V gene is TRBV4-2, the J gene TRBJ2-1; D call uncertain. Germline-derived CDR1 and CDR2 are LGHNA and YNFKEQ. This CDR3 contains 19 residues. V was shortened by 1 base and J by 0 bases, with 19 bases between the two germline ends. The CDR3, as DNA: TGTGCCAGCAGCCAAGGTTTGCAGTCCGGGTTAAGCTCCTACAATGAGCAGTTCTTC. Amino acid sequence: CASSQGLQSGLSSYNEQFF.

The chain recombines TRBV3-1 (or the pseudogene TRBV3-2) with TRBJ2-4, with 7 nucleotides matching TRBD1. The CDR3 spans 14 residues. V lost 3 bases and J lost 6; bases outside the gene matches: 5. Germline CDR1 and CDR2: LGHDT and YNNKEL (reference sequence). Here the CDR3 reads CASSQGTVGNIQYF. The CDR3 DNA sequence: TGTGCCAGCAGCCAGGGGACAGTTGGAAACATTCAGTACTTC.

The chain carries TRBV13 and TRBJ2-7; TRBD2 matches 9 bases. The germline V gene has CDR1 PRHDT and CDR2 FYEKMQ (reference sequence). The V gene end was trimmed by 6 bases and the J gene end by 2 bases; junction bases not matched to a gene: 5. This CDR3 contains 14 residues. Written as DNA, the CDR3 is TGTGCCAGCAGATTTAGCGGGAGAACCTACGAGCAGTACTTC. This codes for CASRFSGRTYEQYF. Full variable domain (remainder filled in from reference TRBV13 and TRBJ2-7): AAGVIQSPRHLIKEKRETATLKCYPIPRHDTVYWYQQGPGQDPQFLISFYEKMQSDKGSIPDRFSAQQFSDYHSELNMSSLELGDSALYFCASRFSGRTYEQYFGPGTRLTVT.

This chain connects TRBV7-9 to TRBJ1-6; D is possibly TRBD1 (5 bases). The length of the CDR3 is 13 residues. V was shortened by 5 bases and J by 9 bases, with 11 bases between the two germline ends. Germline CDR1 SEHNR, CDR2 FQNEAQ (reference sequence). CDR3 nucleotide sequence: TGTGCCAGCAGCCTGGACATCTTTTCACCCCTCCACTTT. This codes for CASSLDIFSPLHF.

The V gene is TRBV7-9, the J gene TRBJ1-1, with D tentatively TRBD1 (5 bases). Looked up from germline, CDR1 is SEHNR and CDR2 is FQNEAQ (reference sequence). The CDR3 sequence is 13 residues long. Deletions cut 4 bases from V and 5 bases from J, with 11 bases between. Here the CDR3 DNA reads TGTGCCAGCAGCTCGCAGGGTGCAACTGAAGCTTTCTTT. Residues: CASSSQGATEAFF. The variable domain in full, completed from reference TRBV7-9 and TRBJ1-1, reads DTGVSQNPRHKITKRGQNVTFRCDPISEHNRLYWYRQTLGQGPEFLTYFQNEAQLEKSRLLSDRFSAERPKGSFSTLEIQRTEQGDSAMYLCASSSQGATEAFFGQGTRLTVV.

A remark on this clone: Other DNA sequences in the same sample also yield this CDR3. The gene calls are TRBV30 and TRBJ1-3; no clear D. This CDR3 is 13 amino acids long. Looked up from germline, CDR1 is GTSNPN and CDR2 is SVGIG (reference sequence). The ends were cut back, 1 base at V and 0 bases at J, with 4 bases in the middle. CDR3 nucleotides: TGTGCCTGGAGTGGGGGCTCTGGAAACACCATATATTTT. This codes for CAWSGGSGNTIYF.

J is TRBJ2-7 and V is TRBV4-3, with unresolved D. Germline V gene data show CDR1 as LGHNA and CDR2 as YSLEER. V gave up 1 base and J gave up 3 bases, with 7 bases separating them. The CDR3 loop spans 13 amino acids. The CDR3 region has the DNA TGCGCCAGCAGCCAAGGGCCGGGCTACGAGCAGTACTTC. This sequence encodes CASSQGPGYEQYF.

The chain combines TRBV11-2 with TRBJ2-5; 12 bases fit TRBD2. This CDR3 is 16 amino acids long. The germline gives CDR1 SGHAT, CDR2 FQNNGV. V was pared by 1 base and J by 5 bases, with 5 bases of the junction left unmatched. The CDR3 DNA sequence: TGTGCCAGCAGCTTAGGACTAGCGGGAGAGATTGAGACCCAGTACTTC. This translates into CASSLGLAGEIETQYF.

The rearrangement uses TRBV30 and TRBJ1-2; perhaps TRBD1 as D (5 bases). V lost 4 bases and J lost 5, with 14 bases in between. CDR1 is GTSNPN and CDR2 is SVGIG in the germline V gene (reference sequence). The CDR3 contains 13 residues. The CDR3 protein is CAWMQTGVYGYTF. CDR3 DNA: TGTGCCTGGATGCAGACGGGGGTTTATGGCTACACCTTC. Using reference TRBV30 and TRBJ1-2 for the parts outside the CDR3, the full variable domain is SQTIHQWPATLVQPVGSPLSLECTVEGTSNPNLYWYRQAAGRGLQLLFYSVGIGQISSEVPQNLSASRPQDRQFILSSKKLLLSDSGFYLCAWMQTGVYGYTFGSGTRLTVV.

The chain joins TRBV5-1 to TRBJ1-2, with D hard to call. The CDR3 is made up of 11 amino acids. Germline V gene data show CDR1 as SGHRS and CDR2 as YFSETQ. V was trimmed by 4 bases and J by 1 base, leaving 2 bases between them. The CDR3 region is CASSDNYGYTF. Here the CDR3 DNA reads TGCGCCAGCAGCGATAACTATGGCTACACCTTC. Full variable domain (remainder filled in from reference TRBV5-1 and TRBJ1-2): KAGVTQTPRYLIKTRGQQVTLSCSPISGHRSVSWYQQTPGQGLQFLFEYFSETQRNKGNFPGRFSGRQFSNSRSEMNVSTLELGDSALYLCASSDNYGYTFGSGTRLTVV.

V usage is TRBV11-2 and J usage is TRBJ1-1; D possibly corresponds to TRBD1 (5 bases). The CDR3 is made up of 14 amino acids. Per germline, CDR1 SGHAT and CDR2 FQNNGV. V was shortened by 5 bases and J by 3 bases, with 13 bases between the two germline ends. CDR3 DNA: TGTGCCAGCAGCCCCTTCGAGGGACACACTGAAGCTTTCTTT. Its translation: CASSPFEGHTEAFF.

V usage is TRBV7-9 and J usage is TRBJ1-1; maybe TRBD1 (6 bases). CDR3 size: 12 residues. CDR1 is SEHNR and CDR2 is FQNEAQ in the germline V gene (reference sequence). V lost 1 base to trimming and J lost 10 bases, with 10 bases between them. The CDR3 reads CASSLETGAAFF. The CDR3 coding sequence is TGTGCCAGCAGCTTAGAGACAGGAGCAGCTTTCTTT.

This chain joins TRBV4-1 and TRBJ2-7; the D is unclear. Germline loops: CDR1 MGHRA, CDR2 YSYEKL. V lost 0 bases and J lost 6, with 12 bases in between. This CDR3 region has 14 residues. CDR3 DNA sequence: TGCGCCAGCAGCCAAGATTTGGCCCTCGGCGAGCAGTACTTC. It specifies CASSQDLALGEQYF.

This clone was recorded once. The chain combines TRBV7-9 with TRBJ2-7, with a weak D call TRBD1 (6 bases). The germline CDR1 and CDR2 sequences are SEHNR and FQNEAQ (reference sequence). CDR3 length: 14 residues. With 7 bases removed from V and 6 bases from J, the gap between germline ends came to 19 bases. This CDR3 reads CASTPPGQIFEQYF. The CDR3 region has the DNA TGTGCCAGCACCCCCCCCGGACAGATCTTCGAGCAGTACTTC.

In DNA, the CDR3 is TGTGCCAGCAGCCAGGACAGGGCTGGCTACACCTTC. Protein product: CASSQDRAGYTF. This chain joins TRBV6-5 and TRBJ1-2; the match to TRBD1 covers 8 bases. CDR1 is MNHEY, CDR2 SVGAGI, per germline. Unmatched junction bases numbered 4, after V lost 6 bases and J lost 7 bases. The CDR3 sequence is 12 residues long.

The V and J genes are TRBV21-1 and TRBJ2-1; no check of the table's D call, TRBD2, against the DNA was made. TRBV21-1 is given as a pseudogene. The CDR3 is 13 amino acids. Here the CDR3 DNA reads TGTGCCAGCAGCACTCGGGGGGGGAATGAGCAGTTCTTC. Protein: CASSTRGGNEQFF.

For the CDR3, the DNA is TGTGCCAGCAGAGAAGGCGCAGACACTGAAGCTTTCTTT. This translates into CASREGADTEAFF. This chain uses TRBV7-2 with TRBJ1-1; D gene unclear. This CDR3 region has 13 residues. Looked up from germline, CDR1 is SGHTA and CDR2 is FQGNSA. The germline V and J ends were trimmed by 6 bases and 3 bases, with 11 bases remaining between them.